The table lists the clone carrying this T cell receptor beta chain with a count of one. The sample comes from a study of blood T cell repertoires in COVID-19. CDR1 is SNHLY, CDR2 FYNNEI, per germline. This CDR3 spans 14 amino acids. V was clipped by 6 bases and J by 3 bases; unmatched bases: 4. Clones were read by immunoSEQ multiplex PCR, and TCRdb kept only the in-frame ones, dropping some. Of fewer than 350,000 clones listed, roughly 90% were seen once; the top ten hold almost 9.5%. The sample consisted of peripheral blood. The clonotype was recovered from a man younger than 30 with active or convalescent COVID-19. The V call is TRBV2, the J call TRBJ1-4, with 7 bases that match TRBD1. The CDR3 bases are TGTGCCAGCAGGGGGGGACAGTCTAATGAAAAACTGTTTTTT. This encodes CASRGGQSNEKLFF.